This TCR beta chain was obtained from a study of blood T cells in healthy people across ages. Through a sample-barcoded 5' primer and a J-beta primer mix, a second PCR was run for roughly 7 to 11 cycles. One entry per CDR3 protein results from TCRdb running MiXCR on the 5' RACE reads. The sample holds about 630,000 distinct CDR3 sequences; under 25% are singletons and the top ten take roughly 3.6%. The CDR3 is 14 amino acids. Germline CDR1 MGHRA, CDR2 YSYEKL. With V trimmed by 6 bases and J by 9 bases, 9 bases remained unmatched. The rearrangement joins TRBV4-1 to TRBJ1-1; TRBD1 matches 11 bases. This clonotype was sampled from a man in his 70s in good health. Input material: blood. This chain's CDR3 is CASSTGTGGNQAFF. DNA of the CDR3: TGCGCCAGCAGTACCGGGACAGGGGGTAATCAAGCTTTCTTT.